The present TCR beta chain was sequenced within a study of T cells expressing NK-cell markers (dated by TCRdb to 2018 to 2021). Some background on the complete study: TCR beta-chain repertoires were profiled in sorted CD3+CD56+NKG2C+, CD3+CD56+NKG2C- and CD3+CD56-NKG2C+ T-cell subsets from about 8 donors. The libraries were sequenced on Illumina HiSeq 2000/2500, MiSeq or NextSeq, producing 2 x 150 bp reads. Among the eight sequenced donors, only one was HCMV-seronegative, while the other seven were HCMV-seropositive. The study sequenced eight donors, all healthy volunteers chosen at random: three men and five women. What the study reported, not specific to this receptor: In several donors, the dominant CD3+CD56+NKG2C+ clonotypes were found to rank among the top 10 CD8+ clonotypes and to make up roughly 1.0-7.0% of CD8+ T cells. Whether the expanded NKG2C-expressing T cell clones were specific for HCMV antigens remained unclear. Those dominant clonotypes were again the most abundant among CD3+CD56-NKG2C+ cells in a handful of donors, at roughly 25-60.1%.

Of note for this clonotype: There is no known antigen for this receptor.

The germline V gene sets CDR1 to SGHRS and CDR2 to YFSETQ. The CDR3 runs 17 residues from the cysteine to the phenylalanine. Only the protein is available. A commercial ELISA kit detecting HCMV-specific IgG in serum was used to determine HCMV serostatus. Peripheral blood mononuclear cells were isolated from blood by Ficoll density gradient centrifugation. Reads for this sample came from an Illumina HiSeq 2000. TCR beta cDNA libraries were made by 5'RACE template switching that added a universal primer site and unique molecular identifiers. Synthesis of cDNA was primed from the TCR beta constant segment and was followed by two consecutive PCR amplification steps. The original methods were these. MIGEC was used to demultiplex reads and group the reads by UMI, and MiTCR was used to assemble and quantify clonotypes. To remove erroneous sequences, TCR cDNA sequences were retained only when supported by two or more reads. Downstream repertoire analysis used the tcR package, and clonotypes were matched across fractions by CDR3 nucleotide sequence plus V segment. VDJmatch was used to annotate antigen specificity against VDJdb, with one amino acid substitution in CDR3 permitted. TCRdb reprocessed the reads, and each CDR3 protein sequence is entered once, without DNA. The V and J calls, along with clone size, are taken from TCRdb and not from the paper's own processing. For this sample, the table gives under 35,000 distinct CDR3 sequences. The top ten constitute 50% to 75% of the sample.

The TCR comes from a woman aged 18 to 75 in good health. The specimen was blood T cells: a sorted CD56 or NKG2C T cell subset, CD4+ or CD8+ T cells, or bulk PBMC T cells (not recorded which). Recombination linked TRBV5-1 to TRBJ2-2; TCRdb's D gene call, TRBD1, goes unchecked for lack of DNA. CDR3 reads: CASSQPSGQGEAGELFF.